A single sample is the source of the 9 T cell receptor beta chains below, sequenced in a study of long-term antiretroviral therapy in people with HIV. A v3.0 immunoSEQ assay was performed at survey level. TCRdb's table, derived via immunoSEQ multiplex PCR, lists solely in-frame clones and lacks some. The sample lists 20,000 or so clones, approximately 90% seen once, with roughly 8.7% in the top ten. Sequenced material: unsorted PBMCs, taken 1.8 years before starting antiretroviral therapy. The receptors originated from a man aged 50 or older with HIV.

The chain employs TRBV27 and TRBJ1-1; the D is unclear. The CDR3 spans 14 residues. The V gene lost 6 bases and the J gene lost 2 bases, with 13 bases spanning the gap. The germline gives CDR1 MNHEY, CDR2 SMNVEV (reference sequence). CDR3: CASRNYGLNTEAFF. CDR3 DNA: TGTGCCAGCAGAAATTACGGGCTAAACACTGAAGCTTTCTTT.

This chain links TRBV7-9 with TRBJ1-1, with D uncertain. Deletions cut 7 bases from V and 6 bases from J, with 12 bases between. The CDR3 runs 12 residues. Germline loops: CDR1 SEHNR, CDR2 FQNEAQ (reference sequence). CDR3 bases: TGTGCCAGCACCCCCAACGGCGCTGAAGCTTTCTTT. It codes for CASTPNGAEAFF.

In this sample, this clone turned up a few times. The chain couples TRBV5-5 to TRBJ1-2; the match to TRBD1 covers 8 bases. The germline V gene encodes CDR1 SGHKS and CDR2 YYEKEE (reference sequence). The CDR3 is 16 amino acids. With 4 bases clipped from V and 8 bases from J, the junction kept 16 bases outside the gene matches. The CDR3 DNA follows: TGTGCCAGCAGCCTAAACCCGGACAGGGAAGGTTGGGGCTACACCTTC. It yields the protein CASSLNPDREGWGYTF.

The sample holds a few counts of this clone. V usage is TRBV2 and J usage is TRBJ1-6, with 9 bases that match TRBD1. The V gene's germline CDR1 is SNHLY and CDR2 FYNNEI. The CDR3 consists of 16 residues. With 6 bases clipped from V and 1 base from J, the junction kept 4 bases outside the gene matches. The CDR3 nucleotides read TGTGCCAGCAGGAAGGACAGGGGATCCTATAATTCACCCCTCCACTTT. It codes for CASRKDRGSYNSPLHF. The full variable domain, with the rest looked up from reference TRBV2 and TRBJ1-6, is EPEVTQTPSHQVTQMGQEVILRCVPISNHLYFYWYRQILGQKVEFLVSFYNNEISEKSEIFDDQFSVERPDGSNFTLKIRSTKLEDSAMYFCASRKDRGSYNSPLHFGNGTRLTVT.

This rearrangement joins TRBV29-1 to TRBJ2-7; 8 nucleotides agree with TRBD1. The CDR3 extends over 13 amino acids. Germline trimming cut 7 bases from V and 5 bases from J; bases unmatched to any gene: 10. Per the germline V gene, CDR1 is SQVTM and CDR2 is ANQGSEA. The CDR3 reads CSAKGQGRDEQYF. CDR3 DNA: TGCAGCGCGAAAGGACAGGGACGGGACGAGCAGTACTTC.

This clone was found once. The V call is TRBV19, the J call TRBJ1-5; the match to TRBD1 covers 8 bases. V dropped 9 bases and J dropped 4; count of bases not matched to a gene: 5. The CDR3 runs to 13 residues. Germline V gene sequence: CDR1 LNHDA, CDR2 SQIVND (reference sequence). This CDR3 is CASRDRNNQPQHF. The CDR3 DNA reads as TGTGCCAGCCGGGACAGGAATAATCAGCCCCAGCATTTT. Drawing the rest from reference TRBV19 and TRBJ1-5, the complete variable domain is DGGITQSPKYLFRKEGQNVTLSCEQNLNHDAMYWYRQDPGQGLRLIYYSQIVNDFQKGDIAEGYSVSREKKESFPLTVTSAQKNPTAFYLCASRDRNNQPQHFGDGTRLSIL.

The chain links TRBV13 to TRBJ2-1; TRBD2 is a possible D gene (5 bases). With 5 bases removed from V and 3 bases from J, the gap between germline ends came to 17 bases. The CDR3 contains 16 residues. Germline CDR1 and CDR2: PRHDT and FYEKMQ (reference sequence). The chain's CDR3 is CASSPPSGMSYNEQFF. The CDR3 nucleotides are TGTGCCAGCAGCCCGCCCTCCGGGATGAGCTACAATGAGCAGTTCTTC.

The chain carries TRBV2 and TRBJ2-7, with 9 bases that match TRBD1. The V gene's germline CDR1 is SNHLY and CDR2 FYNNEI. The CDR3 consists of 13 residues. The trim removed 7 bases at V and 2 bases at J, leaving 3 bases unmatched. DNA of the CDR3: TGTGCCAGCAAACGGGACAGGGCCTACGAGCAGTACTTC. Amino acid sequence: CASKRDRAYEQYF.

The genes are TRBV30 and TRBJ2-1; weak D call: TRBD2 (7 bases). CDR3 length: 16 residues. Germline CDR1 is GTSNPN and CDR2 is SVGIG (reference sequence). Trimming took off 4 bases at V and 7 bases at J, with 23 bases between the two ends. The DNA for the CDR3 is TGTGCCTGGACTAGGAGGGGGAGGGCCATGGGGAATGAGCAGTTCTTC. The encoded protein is CAWTRRGRAMGNEQFF.